Following are 2 T cell receptor beta chains from one sample sequenced in a study of CD4 T cells in relation to SARS-CoV-2 and coronaviruses. Repertoires were generated with immunoSEQ multiplex PCR, while TCRdb's copy carries only in-frame clones and drops some. This sample has about 60,000 clones, with approximately 94% found just once. The unexposed donors gave CD4+ T cells in about 2010-2019, prior to COVID-19. The sequenced sample was naive CD4+ T cells from PBMCs. Subset noted: naive CD4+ T cells isolated by negative enrichment. The receptors stem from a human donor in good health.

The V call is TRBV25-1, the J call TRBJ1-5; D gene uncertain. This CDR3 has 16 residues. The V gene's germline CDR1 is MGHDK and CDR2 SYGVNS. Between the trimmed V and J ends, which lost 0 bases and 1 base, there was a span of 10 bases. CDR3 residues: CASSEYQWSSNQPQHF. CDR3 bases: TGTGCCAGCAGTGAATATCAGTGGTCGAGCAATCAGCCCCAGCATTTT. The full variable domain, with the rest looked up from reference TRBV25-1 and TRBJ1-5, is EADIYQTPRYLVIGTGKKITLECSQTMGHDKMYWYQQDPGMELHLIHYSYGVNSTEKGDLSSESTVSRIRTEHFPLTLESARPSHTSQYLCASSEYQWSSNQPQHFGDGTRLSIL.

The chain links TRBV7-6 to TRBJ2-1; a weak D match, TRBD2 (6 bases). Germline assignment: CDR1 SGHVS and CDR2 FNYEAQ. The V gene lost 8 bases and the J gene lost 9 bases, with 23 bases spanning the gap. The CDR3 is 15 amino acids. The CDR3 loop is CASSRLGRGGREQFF. CDR3 DNA sequence: TGTGCCAGCTCACGACTAGGTCGAGGTGGGCGTGAGCAGTTCTTC. The entire variable domain, with the rest obtained from reference TRBV7-6 and TRBJ2-1, is as follows: GAGVSQSPRYKVTKRGQDVALRCDPISGHVSLYWYRQALGQGPEFLTYFNYEAQQDKSGLPNDRFSAERPEGSISTLTIQRTEQRDSAMYRCASSRLGRGGREQFFGPGTRLTVL.